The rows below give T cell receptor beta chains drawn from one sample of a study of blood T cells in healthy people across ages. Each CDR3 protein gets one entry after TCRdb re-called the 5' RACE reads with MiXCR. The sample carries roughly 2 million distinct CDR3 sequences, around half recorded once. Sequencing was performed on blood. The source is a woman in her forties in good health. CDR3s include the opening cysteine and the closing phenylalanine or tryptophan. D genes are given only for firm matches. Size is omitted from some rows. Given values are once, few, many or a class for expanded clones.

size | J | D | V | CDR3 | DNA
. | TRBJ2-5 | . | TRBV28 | CASRVSGETQYF | TGTGCCAGCAGGGTATCTGGAGAGACCCAGTACTTC
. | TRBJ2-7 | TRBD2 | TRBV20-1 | CSAFNSGGANEQYF | TGCAGTGCTTTTAATAGCGGGGGGGCCAACGAGCAGTACTTC
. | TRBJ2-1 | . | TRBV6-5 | CASSYSCTFNQQFF | TGTGCCAGCAGTTACTCCTGCACTTTCAATCAGCAGTTCTTC
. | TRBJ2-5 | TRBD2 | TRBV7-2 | CASSLVSGAGAYNEQYF | TGTGCCAGCAGCTTAGTGTCGGGAGCGGGGGCCTACAATGAGCAGTACTTC
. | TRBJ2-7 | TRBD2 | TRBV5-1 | CASSFGLRDYPYEQYF | TGCGCCAGCAGCTTCGGACTCCGGGACTACCCCTACGAGCAGTACTTC
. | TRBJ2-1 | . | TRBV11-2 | CASSLETVYNEQFF | TGTGCCAGCAGCTTAGAGACTGTCTACAATGAGCAGTTCTTC
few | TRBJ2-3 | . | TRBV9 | CASSEVPDSPQYF | TGTGCCAGCAGCGAGGTACCGGACTCCCCGCAGTATTTT
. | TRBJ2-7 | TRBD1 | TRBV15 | CATSRSRDSSYEQYF | TGTGCCACCAGCAGGAGCCGGGACAGTTCCTACGAGCAGTACTTC
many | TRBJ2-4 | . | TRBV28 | CASSSTQAGRNIQYF | TGTGCCAGCAGTTCCACCCAGGCGGGGCGAAACATTCAGTACTTC
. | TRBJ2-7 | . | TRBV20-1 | CSARDGTLYEQYF | TGCAGTGCTCGAGACGGGACACTCTACGAGCAGTACTTC
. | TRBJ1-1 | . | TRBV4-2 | CASSQGTSSAAEAFF | TGTGCCAGCAGCCAAGGGACTTCAAGCGCGGCTGAAGCTTTCTTT
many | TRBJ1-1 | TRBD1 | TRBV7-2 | CASSSQGGNTEAFF | TGTGCCAGCAGCTCACAGGGGGGGAACACTGAAGCTTTCTTT
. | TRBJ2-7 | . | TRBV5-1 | CASSLEETGNSYEQYF | TGCGCCAGCAGCTTGGAAGAAACAGGGAACTCCTACGAGCAGTACTTC
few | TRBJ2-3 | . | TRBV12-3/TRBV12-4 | CASSFQEYGSQYF | TGTGCCAGCAGTTTCCAAGAGTACGGTTCGCAGTATTTT
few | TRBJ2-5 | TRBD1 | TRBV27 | CASSLLRDRDQETQYF | TGTGCCAGCAGTTTATTGAGGGACAGGGACCAAGAGACCCAGTACTTC
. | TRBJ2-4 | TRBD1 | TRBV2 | CARETGQGGKNIQYF | TGTGCCAGGGAAACAGGACAGGGTGGCAAAAACATTCAGTACTTC
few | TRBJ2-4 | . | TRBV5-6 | CASSLSGDIQYF | TGTGCCAGCAGCTTGTCGGGTGACATTCAGTACTTC
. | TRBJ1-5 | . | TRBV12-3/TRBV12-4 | CASSPSQRESNQPQHF | TGTGCCAGCAGTCCCTCCCAGAGGGAAAGCAATCAGCCCCAGCATTTT
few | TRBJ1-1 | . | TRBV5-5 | CASSIGGGGTEAFF | TGTGCCAGCAGCATAGGAGGTGGTGGCACTGAAGCTTTCTTT
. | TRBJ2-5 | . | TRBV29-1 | CSVETSLGGTQYF | TGCAGCGTCGAAACTTCCTTAGGGGGGACCCAGTACTTC
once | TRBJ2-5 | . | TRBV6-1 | CASSEWQVSRETQYF | TGTGCCAGCAGTGAGTGGCAGGTCAGCCGAGAGACCCAGTACTTC
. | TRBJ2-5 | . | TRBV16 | CASSHPGGLQETQYF | TGTGCCAGCAGCCATCCGGGGGGCCTCCAAGAGACCCAGTACTTC
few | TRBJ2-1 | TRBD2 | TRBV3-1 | CASSQGLAGSYNEQFF | TGTGCCAGCAGCCAAGGGCTAGCGGGCTCCTACAATGAGCAGTTCTTC
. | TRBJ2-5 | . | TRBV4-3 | CASSLAYLQNEQYF | TGCGCCAGCAGCCTAGCCTACCTCCAGAATGAGCAGTACTTC
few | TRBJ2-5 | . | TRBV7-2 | CASSPVVGAETQYF | TGTGCCAGCAGCCCCGTAGTAGGGGCGGAGACCCAGTACTTC
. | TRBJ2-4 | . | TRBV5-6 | CASSQGQAGGQYF | TGTGCCAGCAGCCAGGGACAGGCGGGGGGGCAGTACTTC
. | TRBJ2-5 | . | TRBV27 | CASSAERQYQETQYF | TGTGCCAGCAGCGCGGAAAGACAGTACCAAGAGACCCAGTACTTC
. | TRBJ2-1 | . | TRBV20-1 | CSARVSVLTSSKIYNEQFF | TGCAGTGCTAGAGTATCCGTCCTGACTTCTAGCAAAATTTACAATGAGCAGTTCTTC
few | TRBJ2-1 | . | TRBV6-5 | CASSSPGVFSYNEQFF | TGTGCCAGCAGTTCCCCAGGGGTTTTTTCCTACAATGAGCAGTTCTTC
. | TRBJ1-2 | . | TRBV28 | CAGSFPGPNYGYTF | TGTGCCGGCAGTTTTCCGGGACCGAACTATGGCTACACCTTC
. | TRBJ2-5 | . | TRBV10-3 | CAISERGTGISETQYF | TGTGCCATCAGTGAGAGAGGCACAGGGATTTCAGAGACCCAGTACTTC
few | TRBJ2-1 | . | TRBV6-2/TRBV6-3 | CASSYSPRTSRVYEQFF | TGTGCCAGCAGTTACTCCCCCAGGACCTCCAGGGTCTATGAGCAGTTCTTC
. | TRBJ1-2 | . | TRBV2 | CASIQGPRANYGYTF | TGTGCCAGCATTCAAGGGCCCCGTGCTAACTATGGCTACACCTTC
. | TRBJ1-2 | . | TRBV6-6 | CASREQVTRGYTF | TGTGCCAGCAGGGAACAGGTTACTAGGGGCTACACCTTC
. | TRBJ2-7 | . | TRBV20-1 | CSARGVIAEQYF | TGCAGTGCTAGAGGGGTAATCGCCGAGCAGTACTTC
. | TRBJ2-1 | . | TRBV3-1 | CASSQDEVTAQFF | TGTGCCAGCAGCCAAGACGAGGTGACTGCCCAGTTCTTC
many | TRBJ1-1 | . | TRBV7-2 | CASSLGRNQEAFF | TGTGCCAGCAGCCTAGGACGGAACCAAGAAGCTTTCTTT
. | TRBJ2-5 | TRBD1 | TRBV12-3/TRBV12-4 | CASSRTGGVQETQYF | TGTGCCAGCAGTCGGACAGGGGGCGTTCAAGAGACCCAGTACTTC
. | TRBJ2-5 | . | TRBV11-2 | CASSLTGGGFRETQYF | TGTGCCAGCAGCTTAACAGGGGGGGGCTTTAGGGAGACCCAGTACTTC
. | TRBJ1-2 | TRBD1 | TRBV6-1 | CASSPEPLTGRPHGYTF | TGTGCCAGCAGTCCCGAGCCACTGACAGGGCGTCCCCATGGCTACACCTTC
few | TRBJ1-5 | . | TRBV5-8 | CASSLAYQPQHF | TGTGCCAGCAGCTTGGCGTATCAGCCCCAGCATTTT
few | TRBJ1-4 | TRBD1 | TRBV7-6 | CASSWNRGEKLFF | TGTGCCAGCAGCTGGAACAGGGGTGAAAAACTGTTTTTT
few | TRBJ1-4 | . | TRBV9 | CASTGLEEKLFF | TGTGCCAGCACCGGTTTAGAGGAAAAACTGTTTTTT
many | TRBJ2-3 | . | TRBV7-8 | CASSLGRSSTDTQYF | TGTGCCAGCAGCTTAGGACGATCTAGCACAGATACGCAGTATTTT
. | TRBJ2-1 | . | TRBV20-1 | CSASRLDEQFF | TGCAGTGCTTCCCGACTAGATGAGCAGTTCTTC